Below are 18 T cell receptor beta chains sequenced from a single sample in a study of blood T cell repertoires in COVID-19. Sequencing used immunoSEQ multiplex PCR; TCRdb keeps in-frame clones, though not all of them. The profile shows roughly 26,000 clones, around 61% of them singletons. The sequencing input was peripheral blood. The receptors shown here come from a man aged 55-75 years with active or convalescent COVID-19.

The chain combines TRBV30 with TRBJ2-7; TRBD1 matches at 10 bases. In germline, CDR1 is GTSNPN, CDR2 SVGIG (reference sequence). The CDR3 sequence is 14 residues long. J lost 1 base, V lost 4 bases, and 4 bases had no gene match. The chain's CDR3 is CAWTRGQGSYEQYF. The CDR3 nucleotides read TGTGCCTGGACTCGGGGACAGGGGTCCTACGAGCAGTACTTC.

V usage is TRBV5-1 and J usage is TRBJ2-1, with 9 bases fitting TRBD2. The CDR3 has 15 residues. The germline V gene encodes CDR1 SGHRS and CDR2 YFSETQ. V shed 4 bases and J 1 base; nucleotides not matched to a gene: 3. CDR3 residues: CASSQTSGSYNEQFF. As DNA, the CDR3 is TGCGCCAGCAGCCAAACTAGCGGGTCCTACAATGAGCAGTTCTTC.

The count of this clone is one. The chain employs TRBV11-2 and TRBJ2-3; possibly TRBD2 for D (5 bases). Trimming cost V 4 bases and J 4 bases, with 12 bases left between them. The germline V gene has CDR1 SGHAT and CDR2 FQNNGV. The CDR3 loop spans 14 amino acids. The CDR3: CASSSGGWPDTQYF. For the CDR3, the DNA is TGTGCCAGCAGCTCCGGAGGATGGCCAGATACGCAGTATTTT.

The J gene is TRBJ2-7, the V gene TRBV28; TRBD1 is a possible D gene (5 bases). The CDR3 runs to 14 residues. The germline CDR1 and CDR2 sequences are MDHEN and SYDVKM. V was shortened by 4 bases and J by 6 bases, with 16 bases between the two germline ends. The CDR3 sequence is CASSSPGISGEQYF. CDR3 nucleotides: TGTGCCAGCAGTTCCCCAGGGATTTCGGGCGAGCAGTACTTC.

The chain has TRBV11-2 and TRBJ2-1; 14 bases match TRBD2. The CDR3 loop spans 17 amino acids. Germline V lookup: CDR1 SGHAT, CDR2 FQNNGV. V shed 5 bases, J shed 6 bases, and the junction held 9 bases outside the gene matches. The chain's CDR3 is CASSQTSGGALTNEQFF. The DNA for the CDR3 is TGTGCCAGCAGCCAGACTAGCGGGGGGGCCCTAACCAATGAGCAGTTCTTC. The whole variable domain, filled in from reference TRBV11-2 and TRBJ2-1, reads EAGVAQSPRYKIIEKRQSVAFWCNPISGHATLYWYQQILGQGPKLLIQFQNNGVVDDSQLPKDRFSAERLKGVDSTLKIQPAKLEDSAVYLCASSQTSGGALTNEQFFGPGTRLTVL.

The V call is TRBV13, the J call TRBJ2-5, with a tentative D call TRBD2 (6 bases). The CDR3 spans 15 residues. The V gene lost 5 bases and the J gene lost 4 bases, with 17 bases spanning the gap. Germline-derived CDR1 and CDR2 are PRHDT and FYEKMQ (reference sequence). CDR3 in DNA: TGTGCCAGCAGCCCCCGACTAGTCGGGGGAGAGACCCAGTACTTC. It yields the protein CASSPRLVGGETQYF.

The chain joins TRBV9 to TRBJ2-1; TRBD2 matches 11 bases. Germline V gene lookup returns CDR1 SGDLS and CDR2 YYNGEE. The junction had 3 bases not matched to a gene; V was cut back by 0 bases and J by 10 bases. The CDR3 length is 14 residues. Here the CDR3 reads CASSVVAGGREQFF. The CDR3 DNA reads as TGTGCCAGCAGCGTAGTAGCGGGGGGGCGCGAGCAGTTCTTC.

The DNA for the CDR3 is TGCGCCAGCAGCTTCAGGGGTTCCGACACCGGGGAGCTGTTTTTT. It yields the protein CASSFRGSDTGELFF. The chain joins TRBV5-1 to TRBJ2-2; D possibly corresponds to TRBD1 (6 bases). The CDR3 has 15 residues. V was clipped by 2 bases and J by 3 bases, with 11 bases between them. CDR1 and CDR2 (germline): SGHRS, YFSETQ.

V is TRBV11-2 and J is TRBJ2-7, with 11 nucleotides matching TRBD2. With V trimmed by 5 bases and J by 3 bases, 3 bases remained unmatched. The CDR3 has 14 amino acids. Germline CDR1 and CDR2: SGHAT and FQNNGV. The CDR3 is CASSRGLADYEQYF. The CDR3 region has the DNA TGTGCCAGCAGCCGGGGACTAGCGGACTACGAGCAGTACTTC.

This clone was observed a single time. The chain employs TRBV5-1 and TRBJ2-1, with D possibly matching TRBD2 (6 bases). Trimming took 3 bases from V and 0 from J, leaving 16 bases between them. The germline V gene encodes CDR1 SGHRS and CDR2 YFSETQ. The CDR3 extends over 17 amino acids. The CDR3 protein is CASSYDLGLSSYNEQFF. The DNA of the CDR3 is TGCGCCAGCAGCTACGACTTGGGACTTAGCTCCTACAATGAGCAGTTCTTC.

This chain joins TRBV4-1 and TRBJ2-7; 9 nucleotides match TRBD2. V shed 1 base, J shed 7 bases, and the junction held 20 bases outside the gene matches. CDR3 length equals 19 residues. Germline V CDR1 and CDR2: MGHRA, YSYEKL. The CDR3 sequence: CASSQGPPSPSGGPREQYF. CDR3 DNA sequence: TGCGCCAGCAGCCAAGGCCCTCCTAGCCCAAGCGGGGGGCCACGTGAGCAGTACTTC.

CDR3: CASSQAAGGNEQFF. CDR3 DNA: TGTGCCAGCAGCCAAGCGGCCGGGGGCAATGAGCAGTTCTTC. The J gene is TRBJ2-1, the V gene TRBV3-1 (or the pseudogene TRBV3-2), with D perhaps TRBD2 (6 bases). From germline, CDR1 is LGHDT and CDR2 YNNKEL (reference sequence). The V end lost 1 base, the J end lost 6 bases, and 10 bases lay between the germline ends. This CDR3 spans 14 amino acids.

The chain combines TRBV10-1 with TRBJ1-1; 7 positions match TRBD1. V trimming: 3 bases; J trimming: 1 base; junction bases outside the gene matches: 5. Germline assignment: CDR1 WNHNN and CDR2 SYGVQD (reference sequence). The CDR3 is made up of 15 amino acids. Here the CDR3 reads CASSDAKGANTEAFF. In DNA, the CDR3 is TGCGCCAGCAGTGATGCGAAGGGGGCGAACACTGAAGCTTTCTTT.

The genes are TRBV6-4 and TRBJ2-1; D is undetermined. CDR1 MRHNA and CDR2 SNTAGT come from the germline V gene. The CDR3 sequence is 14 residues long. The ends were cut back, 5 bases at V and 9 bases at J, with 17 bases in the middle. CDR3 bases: TGTGCCAGCAGTAGGTCCAGGCAGGTCGGTGAGCAGTTCTTC. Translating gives CASSRSRQVGEQFF.

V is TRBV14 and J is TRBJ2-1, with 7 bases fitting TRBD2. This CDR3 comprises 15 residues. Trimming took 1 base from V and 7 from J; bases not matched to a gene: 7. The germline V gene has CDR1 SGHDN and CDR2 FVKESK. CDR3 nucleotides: TGTGCCAGCAGCCAAGTTGCGGGAGTTCTGAATGAGCAGTTCTTC. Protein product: CASSQVAGVLNEQFF. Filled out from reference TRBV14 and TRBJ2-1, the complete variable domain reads EAGVTQFPSHSVIEKGQTVTLRCDPISGHDNLYWYRRVMGKEIKFLLHFVKESKQDESGMPNNRFLAERTGGTYSTLKVQPAELEDSGVYFCASSQVAGVLNEQFFGPGTRLTVL.

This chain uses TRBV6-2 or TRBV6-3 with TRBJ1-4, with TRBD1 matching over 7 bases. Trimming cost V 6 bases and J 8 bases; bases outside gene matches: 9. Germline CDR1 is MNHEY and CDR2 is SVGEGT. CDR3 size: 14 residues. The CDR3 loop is CASSNTGVGEKLFF. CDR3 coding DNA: TGTGCCAGCAGCAACACAGGGGTAGGAGAAAAACTGTTTTTT.

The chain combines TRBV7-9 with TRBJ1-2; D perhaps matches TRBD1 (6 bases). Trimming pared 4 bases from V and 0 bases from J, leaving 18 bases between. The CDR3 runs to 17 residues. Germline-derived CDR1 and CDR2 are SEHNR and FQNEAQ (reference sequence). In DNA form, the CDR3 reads TGTGCCAGCAGCTCCTCGGGGGGCCTCCTATCTAACTATGGCTACACCTTC. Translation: CASSSSGGLLSNYGYTF.

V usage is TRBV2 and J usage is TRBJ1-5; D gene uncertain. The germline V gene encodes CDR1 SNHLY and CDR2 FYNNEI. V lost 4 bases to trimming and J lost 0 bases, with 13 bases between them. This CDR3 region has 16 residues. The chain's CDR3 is CASSGQVGNSNQPQHF. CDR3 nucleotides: TGTGCCAGCAGTGGGCAGGTCGGGAATAGCAATCAGCCCCAGCATTTT.